The clone carrying this TCR beta chain has just a few counts. Its specificity is not known. Via MiXCR, TCRdb re-called the reads, giving one row per CDR3 protein. The sample contains approximately 600,000 distinct CDR3 sequences, almost 40% of which appear only once. The sample originates from a study of T cell repertoires in cytomegalovirus infection. At the level of the study: Public TCR beta signatures provided an indication of both CMV infection and a matching HLA type. Study-wide results and caveats: Cumulative public TCR beta family frequency identified CMV carriers with the relevant HLA. The ex vivo response showed dominance by HLA-C-restricted CMV-specific TCR beta clonotypes.

The CDR3 loop spans 16 amino acids. V lost 4 bases, J lost 0 bases, and 5 bases stayed unmatched. Germline loops: CDR1 SGHRS, CDR2 YFSETQ. The chain is built from TRBV5-1 and TRBJ1-1; TRBD1 agrees at 11 bases. The receptor was isolated from a human donor in good health (CMV status not recorded). Some clones in this sample may be carry-over from other donors' samples. The sample here was cultured PBMCs, taken from culture after CMV antigen stimulation. The CDR3 DNA sequence: TGCGCCAGCAGCCGTGGACAGGGGGCACTGAACACTGAAGCTTTCTTT. This gives the protein CASSRGQGALNTEAFF.